This T cell receptor (beta chain) appears in the sequencing data of a study of sequential checkpoint blockade in melanoma. Germline CDR1 is LNHNV and CDR2 is YYDKDF (reference sequence). This CDR3 has 15 residues. Trimming cost V 1 base and J 8 bases; bases outside gene matches: 8. The treatment was: randomized to nivolumab then ipilimumab (arm A) or the reverse (arm B). From thawed PBMCs, live CD3+CD8+ cells negative for CD19 and CD56 were sorted. The assay was immunoSEQ multiplex PCR, and TCRdb's table has in-frame clones only and misses some. The profile shows about 13,000 clones, 70% to 80% of them singletons.

The sequences come from CD8+ T cells sorted from blood (inferred from file names), collected from a patient given nivolumab and ipilimumab in sequence. This receptor was obtained from a human patient with melanoma. Some clones in this sample may be carry-over from other donors' samples. J is TRBJ2-1 and V is TRBV15; 7 bases agree with TRBD2. The CDR3 is CATSRGPSGGDEQFF. The CDR3 DNA sequence: TGTGCCACCAGCAGAGGTCCTAGCGGTGGAGATGAGCAGTTCTTC.